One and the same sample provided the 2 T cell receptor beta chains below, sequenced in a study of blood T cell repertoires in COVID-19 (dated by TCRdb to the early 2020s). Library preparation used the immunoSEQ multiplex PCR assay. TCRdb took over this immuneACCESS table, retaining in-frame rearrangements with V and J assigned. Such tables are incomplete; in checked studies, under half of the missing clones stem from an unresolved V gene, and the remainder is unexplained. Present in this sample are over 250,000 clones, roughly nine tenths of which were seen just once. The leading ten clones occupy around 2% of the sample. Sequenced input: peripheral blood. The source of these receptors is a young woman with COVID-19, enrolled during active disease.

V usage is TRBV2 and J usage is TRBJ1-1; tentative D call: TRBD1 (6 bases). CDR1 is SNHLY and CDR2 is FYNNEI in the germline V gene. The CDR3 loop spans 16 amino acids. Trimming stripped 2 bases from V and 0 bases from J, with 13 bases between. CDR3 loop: CASSEKGRGMNTEAFF. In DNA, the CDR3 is TGTGCCAGCAGTGAAAAGGGGAGGGGGATGAACACTGAAGCTTTCTTT.

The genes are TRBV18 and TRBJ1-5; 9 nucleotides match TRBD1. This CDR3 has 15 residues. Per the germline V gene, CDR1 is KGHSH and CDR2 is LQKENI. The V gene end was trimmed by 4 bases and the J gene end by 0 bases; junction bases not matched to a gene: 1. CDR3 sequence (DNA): TGTGCCAGCTCACGGGACAGGGTTAGCAATCAGCCCCAGCATTTT. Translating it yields CASSRDRVSNQPQHF.